A single T cell receptor beta chain is shown here with its context. The source of the sample is a study of blood T cell repertoires in COVID-19. The wider study: T cells, B-cell-depleted T cells, or PBMCs provided the cDNA or gDNA that served as material.

CDR1 and CDR2 (germline): WNHNN, SYGVQD (reference sequence). This CDR3 has 17 amino acids. V was cut by 3 bases and J by 0 bases, with 17 bases left in between. Sequenced by immunoSEQ multiplex PCR; TCRdb stores in-frame clones only, minus some. The data show 500,000 to 600,000 clones, about 89% seen once. This clonotype originated in a woman in her 50s with COVID-19, enrolled during active disease. The sequenced material came from peripheral blood. The V gene is TRBV10-1, the J gene TRBJ1-1; D not certain. CDR3 bases: TGCGCCAGCAGTGACGAGGGTCCCTCCATTTTGAACACTGAAGCTTTCTTT. This sequence encodes CASSDEGPSILNTEAFF.